The present T cell receptor beta chain was sequenced within a study of T cell responses to AZD1222 COVID-19 vaccine. The study's findings and limits: Variant regions that are unmutated are reportedly the target of nearly half of spike-specific TCRs. Repertoires were obtained solely post-peak T cell response. Baseline seropositivity occurred in only 5 or 6 AZD1222 recipients. The donor group comprised mostly white British people and more females; the analysis possibly underestimated clonal diversity.

This table comes from immunoSEQ multiplex PCR, and its TCRdb copy is limited to in-frame clones, with some not included. Here the sample spans about 120,000 clones, around 93% being singletons. Germline CDR1 reads SGHKS; CDR2 reads YYEKEE (reference sequence). The CDR3 consists of 13 residues. The germline V and J ends were trimmed by 5 bases and 4 bases, with 10 bases remaining between them. Worth noting for this clone: The antigen is undetermined.

The source of this sequence is an adult in good health. Material: peripheral blood, obtained on day 0 of AZD1222 vaccination. The V and J genes are TRBV5-5 and TRBJ2-1; D possibly uses TRBD1 or TRBD2 (5 bases each). The CDR3 region is CASRSGAYNEQFF. CDR3 coding DNA: TGTGCCAGCAGGTCCGGGGCTTACAATGAGCAGTTCTTC. The full variable domain, with the rest looked up from reference TRBV5-5 and TRBJ2-1, is DAGVTQSPTHLIKTRGQQVTLRCSPISGHKSVSWYQQVLGQGPQFIFQYYEKEERGRGNFPDRFSARQFPNYSSELNVNALLLGDSALYLCASRSGAYNEQFFGPGTRLTVL.